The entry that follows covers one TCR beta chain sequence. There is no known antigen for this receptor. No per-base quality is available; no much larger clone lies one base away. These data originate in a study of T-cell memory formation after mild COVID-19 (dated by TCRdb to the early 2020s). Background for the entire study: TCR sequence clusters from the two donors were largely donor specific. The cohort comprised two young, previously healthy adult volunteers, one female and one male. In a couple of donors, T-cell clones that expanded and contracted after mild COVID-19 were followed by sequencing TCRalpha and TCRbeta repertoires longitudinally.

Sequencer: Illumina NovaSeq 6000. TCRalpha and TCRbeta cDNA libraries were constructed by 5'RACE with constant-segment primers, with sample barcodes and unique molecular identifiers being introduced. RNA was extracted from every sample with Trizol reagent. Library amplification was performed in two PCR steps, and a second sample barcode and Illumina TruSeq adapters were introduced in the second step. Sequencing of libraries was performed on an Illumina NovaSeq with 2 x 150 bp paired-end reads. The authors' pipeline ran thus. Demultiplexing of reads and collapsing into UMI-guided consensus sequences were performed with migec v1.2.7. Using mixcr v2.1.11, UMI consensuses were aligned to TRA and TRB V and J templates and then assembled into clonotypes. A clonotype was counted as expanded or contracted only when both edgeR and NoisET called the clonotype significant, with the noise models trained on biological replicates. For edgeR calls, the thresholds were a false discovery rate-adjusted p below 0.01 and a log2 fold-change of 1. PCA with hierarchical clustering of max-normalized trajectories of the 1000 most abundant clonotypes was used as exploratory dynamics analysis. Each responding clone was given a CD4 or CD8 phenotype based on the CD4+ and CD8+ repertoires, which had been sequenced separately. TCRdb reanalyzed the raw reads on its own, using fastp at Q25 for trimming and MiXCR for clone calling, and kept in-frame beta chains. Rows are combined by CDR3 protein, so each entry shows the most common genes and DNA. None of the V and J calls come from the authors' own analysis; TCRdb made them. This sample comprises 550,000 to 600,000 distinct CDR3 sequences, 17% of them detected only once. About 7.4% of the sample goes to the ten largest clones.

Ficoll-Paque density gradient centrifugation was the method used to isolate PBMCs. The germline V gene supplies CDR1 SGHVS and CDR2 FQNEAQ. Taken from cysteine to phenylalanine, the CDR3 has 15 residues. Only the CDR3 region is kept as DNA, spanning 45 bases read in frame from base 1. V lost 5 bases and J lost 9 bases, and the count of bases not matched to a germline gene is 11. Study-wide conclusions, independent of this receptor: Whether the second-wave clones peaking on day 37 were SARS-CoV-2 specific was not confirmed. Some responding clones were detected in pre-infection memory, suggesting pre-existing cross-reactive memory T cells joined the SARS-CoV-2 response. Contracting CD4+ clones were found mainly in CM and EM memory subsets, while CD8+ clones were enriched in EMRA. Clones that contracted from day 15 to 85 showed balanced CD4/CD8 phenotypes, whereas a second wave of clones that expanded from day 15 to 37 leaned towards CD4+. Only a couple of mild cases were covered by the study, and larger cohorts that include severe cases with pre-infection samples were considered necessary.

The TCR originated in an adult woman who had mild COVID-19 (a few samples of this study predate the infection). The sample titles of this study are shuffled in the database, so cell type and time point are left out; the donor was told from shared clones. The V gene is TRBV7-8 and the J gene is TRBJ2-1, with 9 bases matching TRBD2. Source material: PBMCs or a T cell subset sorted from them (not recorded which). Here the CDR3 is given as CASSLSGGIDIEQFF. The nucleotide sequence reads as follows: TGTGCCAGCAGCCTGAGCGGGGGGATCGACATTGAGCAGTTCTTC.